These 11 T cell receptor beta chains came from one sample sequenced in a study of cytomegalovirus exposure and HLA in healthy donors. The PCR contained 60 Vbeta and 13 Jbeta primers. Method: immunoSEQ multiplex PCR; TCRdb's copy keeps in-frame clones and lacks some. The sample yields hundreds of thousands of clones, 85% to 90% seen once. Input material: PBMCs. The receptor source for this set is a woman aged 18-30 years in good health and CMV-seronegative.

The chain carries TRBV5-1 and TRBJ1-4, with D possibly matching TRBD1 (5 bases). The V gene lost 4 bases and the J gene lost 13 bases, with 20 bases spanning the gap. Germline assignment: CDR1 SGHRS and CDR2 YFSETQ. The CDR3 is 14 residues long. The chain's CDR3 is CASSEDKNLGRLFF. The DNA for the CDR3 is TGCGCCAGCAGCGAGGACAAGAACCTAGGAAGACTGTTTTTT.

The V and J genes are TRBV4-2 and TRBJ1-2; tentatively, D is TRBD1 (5 bases). The CDR3 has 17 residues. Deletions cut 1 base from V and 3 bases from J, with 18 bases between. Germline V gene sequence: CDR1 LGHNA, CDR2 YNFKEQ. As DNA, the CDR3 is TGTGCCAGCAGCCAAGCCGCGTCGGGGGTTCCGGACTATGGCTACACCTTC. Amino acids: CASSQAASGVPDYGYTF.

CDR3 DNA sequence: TGCGCCAGCAGCTTGAATTCAGAAGCGGGAGTCAGTGAGCAGTTCTTC. Its protein is CASSLNSEAGVSEQFF. The chain carries TRBV5-1 and TRBJ2-1; 8 bases are a match to TRBD2. V shed 1 base, J shed 9 bases, and the junction held 12 bases outside the gene matches. Germline-derived CDR1 and CDR2 are SGHRS and YFSETQ. The CDR3 loop spans 16 amino acids.

The chain carries TRBV5-1 and TRBJ1-4; 8 bases agree with TRBD1. This CDR3 is built from 13 residues. Germline values: CDR1 SGHRS, CDR2 YFSETQ. V lost 4 bases to trimming and J lost 6 bases; unmatched junction nucleotides: 2. The chain's CDR3 is CASSMGQDEKLFF. For the CDR3, the DNA is TGCGCCAGCAGCATGGGACAGGATGAAAAACTGTTTTTT.

The chain uses TRBV19 and TRBJ2-7; a weak D match, TRBD2 (6 bases). The CDR3 is made up of 15 amino acids. Germline CDR1 LNHDA, CDR2 SQIVND (reference sequence). V gave up 2 bases and J gave up 2 bases, with 13 bases separating them. The CDR3 DNA follows: TGTGCCAGTAGTATATGGGCAGGGAGGACCTACGAGCAGTACTTC. Amino acid sequence: CASSIWAGRTYEQYF.

This rearrangement joins TRBV7-9 to TRBJ2-7; D uncertain. The CDR3 is made up of 8 amino acids. CDR1 and CDR2 (germline): SEHNR, FQNEAQ (reference sequence). V lost 9 bases and J 6 bases, leaving 3 bases between the germline ends. This CDR3 is CASSEQYF. CDR3 coding DNA: TGTGCCAGTAGCGAGCAGTACTTC.

The rearrangement joins TRBV7-7 to TRBJ2-5; 9 bases map to TRBD2. Germline V gene sequence: CDR1 SSHAT, CDR2 FNYEAQ (reference sequence). J gave up 4 bases and V 5 bases, and 14 bases lay outside the gene matches. The CDR3 sequence is 17 residues long. CDR3 in DNA: TGTGCCAGCAGCCCCGGGGTAGCGGGAGCTGGAGGAGAGACCCAGTACTTC. Encoded protein: CASSPGVAGAGGETQYF.

The genes are TRBV7-2 and TRBJ1-1; D perhaps matches TRBD1 (5 bases). The germline V gene encodes CDR1 SGHTA and CDR2 FQGNSA. Trimming removed 1 base from V and 1 base from J, with 13 bases in between. This CDR3 contains 16 residues. CDR3 region: CASSLVGTGTNTEAFF. CDR3 DNA: TGTGCCAGCAGCTTAGTCGGGACTGGAACGAACACTGAAGCTTTCTTT.

This chain uses TRBV4-2 with TRBJ2-5; weak D call: TRBD2 (5 bases). Near its end, the DNA agrees better with TRBJ2-7, so the J call may be wrong. Germline CDR1 is LGHNA and CDR2 is YNFKEQ. CDR3 length equals 15 residues. This CDR3 is CASSQDLLAAYEQYF. In DNA, the CDR3 is TGTGCCAGCAGCCAAGATCTGCTAGCAGCCTACGAGCAGTACTTC.

As DNA, the CDR3 is TGTGCCAGCAGCGTAGTCCAGGCGACTGAAGCTTTCTTT. It codes for CASSVVQATEAFF. The genes are TRBV9 and TRBJ1-1; no definite D call. Per the germline V gene, CDR1 is SGDLS and CDR2 is YYNGEE. Between the trimmed V and J ends, which lost 0 bases and 5 bases, there was a span of 8 bases. The CDR3 has 13 amino acids.

The rearrangement uses TRBV19 and TRBJ2-6, with D possibly being TRBD1 (5 bases). This CDR3 spans 16 amino acids. Trimming cost V 9 bases and J 0 bases, with 15 bases left between them. The germline V gene has CDR1 LNHDA and CDR2 SQIVND (reference sequence). The CDR3: CASRVPLNSGANVLTF. The CDR3 DNA reads as TGTGCCAGCAGGGTCCCTCTCAACTCTGGGGCCAACGTCCTGACTTTC.